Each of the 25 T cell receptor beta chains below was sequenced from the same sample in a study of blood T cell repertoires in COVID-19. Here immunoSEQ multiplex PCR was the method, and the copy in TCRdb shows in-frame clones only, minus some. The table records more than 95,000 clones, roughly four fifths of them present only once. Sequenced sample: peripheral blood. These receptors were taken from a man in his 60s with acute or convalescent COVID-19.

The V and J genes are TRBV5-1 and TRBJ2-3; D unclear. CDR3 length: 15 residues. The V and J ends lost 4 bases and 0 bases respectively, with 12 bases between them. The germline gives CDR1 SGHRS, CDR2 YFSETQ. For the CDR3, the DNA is TGCGCCAGCAGCCTCCTTCCCTCTAGCACAGATACGCAGTATTTT. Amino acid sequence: CASSLLPSSTDTQYF.

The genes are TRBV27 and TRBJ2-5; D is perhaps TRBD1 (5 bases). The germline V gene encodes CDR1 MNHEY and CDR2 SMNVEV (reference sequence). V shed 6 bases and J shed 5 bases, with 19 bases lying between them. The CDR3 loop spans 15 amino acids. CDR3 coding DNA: TGTGCCAGCAGCCCGGACGCCCAGGGTAGCGAGACCCAGTACTTC. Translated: CASSPDAQGSETQYF.

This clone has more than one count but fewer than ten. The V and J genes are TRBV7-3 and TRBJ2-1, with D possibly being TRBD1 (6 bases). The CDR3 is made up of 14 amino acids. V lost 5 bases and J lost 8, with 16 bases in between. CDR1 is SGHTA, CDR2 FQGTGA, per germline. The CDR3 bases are TGTGCCAGCAGCCCCCCGGGACATGTCGATGAGCAGTTCTTC. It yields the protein CASSPPGHVDEQFF.

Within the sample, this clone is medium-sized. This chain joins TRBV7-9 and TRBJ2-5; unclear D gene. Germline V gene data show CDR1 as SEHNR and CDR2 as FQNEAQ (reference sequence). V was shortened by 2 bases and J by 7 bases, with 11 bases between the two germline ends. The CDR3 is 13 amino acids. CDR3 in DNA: TGTGCCAGCAGCTTACGGAGACTTGGGACCCAGTACTTC. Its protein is CASSLRRLGTQYF.

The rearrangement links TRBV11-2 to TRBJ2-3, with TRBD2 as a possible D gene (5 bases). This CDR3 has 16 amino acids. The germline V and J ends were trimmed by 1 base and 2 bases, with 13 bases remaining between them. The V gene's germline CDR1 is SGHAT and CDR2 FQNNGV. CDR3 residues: CASSLGTGRATDTQYF. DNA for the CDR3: TGTGCCAGCAGCTTAGGTACGGGAAGGGCCACAGATACGCAGTATTTT.

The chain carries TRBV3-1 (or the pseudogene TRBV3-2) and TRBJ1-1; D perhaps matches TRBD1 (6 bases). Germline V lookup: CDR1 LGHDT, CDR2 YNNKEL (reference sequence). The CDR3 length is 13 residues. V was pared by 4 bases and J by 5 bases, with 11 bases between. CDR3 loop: CASSPGELTEAFF. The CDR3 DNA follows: TGTGCCAGCAGCCCAGGGGAGCTTACTGAAGCTTTCTTT.

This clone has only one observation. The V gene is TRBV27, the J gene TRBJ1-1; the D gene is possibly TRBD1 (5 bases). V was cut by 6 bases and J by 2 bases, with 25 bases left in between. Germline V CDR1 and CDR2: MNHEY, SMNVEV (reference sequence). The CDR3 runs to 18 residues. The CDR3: CASRTDRGATTFNTEAFF. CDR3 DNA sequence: TGTGCCAGCAGAACCGACAGAGGCGCCACTACCTTTAACACTGAAGCTTTCTTT.

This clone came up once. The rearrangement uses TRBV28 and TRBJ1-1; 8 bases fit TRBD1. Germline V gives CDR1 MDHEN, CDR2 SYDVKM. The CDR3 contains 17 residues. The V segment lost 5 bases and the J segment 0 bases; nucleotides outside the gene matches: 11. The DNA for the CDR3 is TGTGCCAGCAGTACGAGACAGGGGAGTCGTCTGAACACTGAAGCTTTCTTT. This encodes CASSTRQGSRLNTEAFF.

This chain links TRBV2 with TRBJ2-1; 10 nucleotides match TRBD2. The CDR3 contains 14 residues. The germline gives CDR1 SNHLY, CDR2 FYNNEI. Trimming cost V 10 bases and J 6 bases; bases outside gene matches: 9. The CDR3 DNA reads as TGTGCCACTTCCACTAGCGGGACCCTCAATGAGCAGTTCTTC. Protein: CATSTSGTLNEQFF.

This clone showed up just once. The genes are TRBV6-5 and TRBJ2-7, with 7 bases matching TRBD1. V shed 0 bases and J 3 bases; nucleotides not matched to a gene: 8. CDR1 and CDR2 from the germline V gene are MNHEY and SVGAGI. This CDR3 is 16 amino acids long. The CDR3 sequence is CASSYSAGGDIYEQYF. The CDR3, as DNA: TGTGCCAGCAGTTACTCCGCAGGGGGTGATATCTACGAGCAGTACTTC.

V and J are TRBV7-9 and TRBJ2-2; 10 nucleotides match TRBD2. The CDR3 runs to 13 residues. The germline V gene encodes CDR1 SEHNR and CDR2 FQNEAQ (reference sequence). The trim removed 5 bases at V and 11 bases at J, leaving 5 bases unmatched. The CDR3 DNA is TGTGCCAGCAGCCCAGCGGGGGGGAGAGAGCTGTTTTTT. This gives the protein CASSPAGGRELFF.

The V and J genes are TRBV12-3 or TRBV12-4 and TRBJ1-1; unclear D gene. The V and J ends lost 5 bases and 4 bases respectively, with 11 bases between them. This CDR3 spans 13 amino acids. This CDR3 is CASSIHPGTEAFF. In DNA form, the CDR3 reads TGTGCCAGCAGTATCCACCCGGGCACTGAAGCTTTCTTT.

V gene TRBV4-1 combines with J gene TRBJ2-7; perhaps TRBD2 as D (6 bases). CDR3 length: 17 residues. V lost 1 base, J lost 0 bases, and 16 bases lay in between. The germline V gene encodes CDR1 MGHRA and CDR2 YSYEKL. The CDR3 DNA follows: TGCGCCAGCAGCCAAGGGAGCGGCGCGGGGAGCTCCTACGAGCAGTACTTC. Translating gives CASSQGSGAGSSYEQYF.

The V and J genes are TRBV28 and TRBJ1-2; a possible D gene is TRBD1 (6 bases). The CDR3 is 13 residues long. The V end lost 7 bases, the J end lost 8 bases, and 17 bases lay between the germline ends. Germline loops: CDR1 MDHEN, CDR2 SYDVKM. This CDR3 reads CASTTVQGRGYTF. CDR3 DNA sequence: TGTGCCAGCACAACCGTCCAGGGGAGAGGCTACACCTTC.

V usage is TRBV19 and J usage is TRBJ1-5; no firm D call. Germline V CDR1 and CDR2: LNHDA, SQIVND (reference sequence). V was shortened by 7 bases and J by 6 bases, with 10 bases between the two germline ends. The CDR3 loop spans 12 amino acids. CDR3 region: CASIGRGQPQHF. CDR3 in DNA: TGTGCCAGTATTGGCCGGGGTCAGCCCCAGCATTTT.

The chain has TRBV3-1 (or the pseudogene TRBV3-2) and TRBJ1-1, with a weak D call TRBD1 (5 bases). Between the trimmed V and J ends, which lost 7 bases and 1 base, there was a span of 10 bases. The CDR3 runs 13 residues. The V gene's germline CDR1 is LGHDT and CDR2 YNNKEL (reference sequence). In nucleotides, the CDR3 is TGTGCCAGCACCTTAGACAGGAACACTGAAGCTTTCTTT. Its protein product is CASTLDRNTEAFF.

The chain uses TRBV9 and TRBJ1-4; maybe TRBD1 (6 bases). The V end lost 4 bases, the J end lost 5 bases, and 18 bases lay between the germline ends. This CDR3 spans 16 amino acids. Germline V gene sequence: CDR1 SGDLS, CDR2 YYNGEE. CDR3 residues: CASSQLGAGPNEKLFF. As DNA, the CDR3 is TGTGCCAGCAGCCAGTTGGGGGCAGGGCCGAATGAAAAACTGTTTTTT.

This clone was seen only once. This CDR3 reads CATSRGRLGGSYEQYF. Written as DNA, the CDR3 is TGTGCCACCAGCAGAGGCCGGCTAGGGGGATCCTACGAGCAGTACTTC. The chain uses TRBV15 and TRBJ2-7; D might be TRBD1 (6 bases). Germline V gene data show CDR1 as LNHNV and CDR2 as YYDKDF (reference sequence). The CDR3 consists of 16 residues. V was pared by 1 base and J by 1 base, with 14 bases between.

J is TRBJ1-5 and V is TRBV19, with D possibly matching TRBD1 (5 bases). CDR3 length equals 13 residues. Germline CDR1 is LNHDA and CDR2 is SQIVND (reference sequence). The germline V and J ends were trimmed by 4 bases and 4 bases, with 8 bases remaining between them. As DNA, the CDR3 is TGTGCCAGTAGTACAGGGATGAATCAGCCCCAGCATTTT. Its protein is CASSTGMNQPQHF.

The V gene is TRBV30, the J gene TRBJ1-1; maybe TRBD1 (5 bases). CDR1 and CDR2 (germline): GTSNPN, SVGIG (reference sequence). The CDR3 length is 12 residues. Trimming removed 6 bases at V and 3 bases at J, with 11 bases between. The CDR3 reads CACNQGYTEAFF. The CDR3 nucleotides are TGTGCCTGCAATCAGGGCTACACTGAAGCTTTCTTT.

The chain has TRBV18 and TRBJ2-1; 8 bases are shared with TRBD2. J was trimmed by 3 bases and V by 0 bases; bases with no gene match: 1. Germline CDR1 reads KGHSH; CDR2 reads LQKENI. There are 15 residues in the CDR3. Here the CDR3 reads CASSPPGTSYNEQFF. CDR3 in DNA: TGTGCCAGCTCACCACCCGGGACTAGCTACAATGAGCAGTTCTTC.

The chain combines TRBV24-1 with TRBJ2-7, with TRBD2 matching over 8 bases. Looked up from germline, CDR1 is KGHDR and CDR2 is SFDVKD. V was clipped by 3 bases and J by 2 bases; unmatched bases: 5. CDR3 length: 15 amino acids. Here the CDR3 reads CATSDPVAGTYEQYF. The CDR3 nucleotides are TGTGCCACCAGTGATCCGGTAGCGGGAACCTACGAGCAGTACTTC.

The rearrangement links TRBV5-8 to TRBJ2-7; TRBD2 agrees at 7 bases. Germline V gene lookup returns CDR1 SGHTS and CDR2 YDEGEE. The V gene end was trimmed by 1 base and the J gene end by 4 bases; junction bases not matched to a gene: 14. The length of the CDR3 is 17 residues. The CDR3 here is CASSLLYNGRPGYEQYF. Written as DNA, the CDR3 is TGTGCCAGCAGCTTGCTGTATAACGGGAGGCCGGGATACGAGCAGTACTTC.

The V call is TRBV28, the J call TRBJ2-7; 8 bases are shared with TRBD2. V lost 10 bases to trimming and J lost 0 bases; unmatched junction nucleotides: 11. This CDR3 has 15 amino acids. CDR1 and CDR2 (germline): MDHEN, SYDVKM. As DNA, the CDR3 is TGTGCCACTTCTTCGGGGGGGGCTAACTCCTACGAGCAGTACTTC. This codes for CATSSGGANSYEQYF.

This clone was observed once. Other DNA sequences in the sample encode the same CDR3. CDR3 bases: TGTGCCAGCAGCCAAGCATTGAACACTGAAGCTTTCTTT. Translation gives CASSQALNTEAFF. The rearrangement uses TRBV3-1 (or the pseudogene TRBV3-2) and TRBJ1-1, with unresolved D. V was pared by 1 base and J by 0 bases, with 3 bases between. The germline CDR1 and CDR2 sequences are LGHDT and YNNKEL (reference sequence). The CDR3 is made up of 13 amino acids.